This TCR beta chain was sequenced in a study of T cell responses to AZD1222 COVID-19 vaccine. Broader study findings: Baseline testing showed seropositivity in only six AZD1222 recipients. Vaccination with two AZD1222 doses was followed by a rise in Spike-specific TCR breadth and depth.

A remark on this clone: Its cognate antigen is unknown.

V lost 0 bases, J lost 9 bases, and 17 bases lay in between. The CDR3 totals 15 residues. In germline, CDR1 is LGHNA, CDR2 YSLEER. Assay: immunoSEQ multiplex PCR; the TCRdb copy retains only in-frame clones and omits some. The data show approximately 180,000 clones, 85% to 90% seen once. The chain uses TRBV4-3 and TRBJ1-2; perhaps TRBD1 as D (5 bases). This TCR was recovered from an adult who received the MenACWY meningococcal vaccine as a control. The starting material was peripheral blood, obtained 28 days after the second dose of the MenACWY control vaccine. CDR3: CASSQDARDPLSYTF. CDR3 in DNA: TGCGCCAGCAGCCAAGATGCAAGGGACCCTTTAAGCTACACCTTC.